This TCR beta chain was captured by sequencing in a study of breast tumors, draining lymph nodes, adjacent tissues. Study-wide findings and caveats: Tumor TCR diversity was below lymph nodes but above nontumor tissue. Tumor T cell lymph node origin was a supported hypothesis, not proven.

Axillary draining lymph nodes of breast cancer patients supplied the node samples. The germline CDR1 and CDR2 sequences are LNHDA and SQIVND (reference sequence). After removal of 3 bases from V and 4 bases from J, the junction contained 3 bases not matched to a gene. This CDR3 is 15 amino acids long. TCRdb used MiXCR to reprocess the multiplex PCR reads, holding one entry per CDR3 protein. The repertoire holds 120,000 or so distinct CDR3 sequences, with 15% to 20% as singletons. This clonotype was recorded at least ten times. As yet, its antigen is unknown. Sequenced: axillary lymph node tissue. The clonotype comes from a female donor with breast cancer. Some clones in this sample may be carry-over from other donors' samples. This chain links TRBV19 with TRBJ2-5; 12 bases line up with TRBD2. The chain's CDR3 is CASSIPGLAGETQYF. CDR3 nucleotide sequence: TGTGCCAGTAGTATTCCGGGACTAGCGGGAGAGACCCAGTACTTC.